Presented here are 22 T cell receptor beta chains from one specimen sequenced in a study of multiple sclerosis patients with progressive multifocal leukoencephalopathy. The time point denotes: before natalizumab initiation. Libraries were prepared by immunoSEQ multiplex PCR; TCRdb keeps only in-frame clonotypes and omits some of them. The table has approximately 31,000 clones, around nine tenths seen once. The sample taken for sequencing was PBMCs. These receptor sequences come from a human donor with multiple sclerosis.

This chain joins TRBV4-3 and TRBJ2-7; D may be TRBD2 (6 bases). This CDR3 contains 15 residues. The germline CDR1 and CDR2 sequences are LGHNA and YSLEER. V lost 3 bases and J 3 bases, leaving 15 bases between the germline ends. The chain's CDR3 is CASSQVRTTGYEQYF. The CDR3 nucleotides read TGCGCCAGCAGCCAGGTCCGGACTACGGGCTACGAGCAGTACTTC.

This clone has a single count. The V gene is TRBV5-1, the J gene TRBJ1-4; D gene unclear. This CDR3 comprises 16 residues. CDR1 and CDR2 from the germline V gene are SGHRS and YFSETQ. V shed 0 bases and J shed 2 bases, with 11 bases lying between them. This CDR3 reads CASSLGYTGTNEKLFF. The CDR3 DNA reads TGCGCCAGCAGCTTGGGCTACACTGGCACTAATGAAAAACTGTTTTTT.

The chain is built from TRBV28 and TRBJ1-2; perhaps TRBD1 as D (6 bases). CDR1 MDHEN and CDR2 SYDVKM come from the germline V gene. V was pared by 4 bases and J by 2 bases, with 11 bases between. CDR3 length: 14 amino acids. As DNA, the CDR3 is TGTGCCAGCAGTTGGGGGCAGGGAAACTATGGCTACACCTTC. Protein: CASSWGQGNYGYTF.

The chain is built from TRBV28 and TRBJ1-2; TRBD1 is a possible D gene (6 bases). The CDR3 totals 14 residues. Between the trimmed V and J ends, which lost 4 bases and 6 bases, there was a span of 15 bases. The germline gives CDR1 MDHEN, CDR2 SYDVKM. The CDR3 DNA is TGTGCCAGCAGTTCCCGGACAGCGATCGATGGCTACACCTTC. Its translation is CASSSRTAIDGYTF.

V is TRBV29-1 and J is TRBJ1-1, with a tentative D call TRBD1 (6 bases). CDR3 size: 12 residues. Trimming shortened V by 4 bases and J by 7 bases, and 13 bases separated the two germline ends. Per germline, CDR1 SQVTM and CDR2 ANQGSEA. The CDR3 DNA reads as TGCAGCGTTGCAGGGGTTATGAATGAAGCTTTCTTT. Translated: CSVAGVMNEAFF.

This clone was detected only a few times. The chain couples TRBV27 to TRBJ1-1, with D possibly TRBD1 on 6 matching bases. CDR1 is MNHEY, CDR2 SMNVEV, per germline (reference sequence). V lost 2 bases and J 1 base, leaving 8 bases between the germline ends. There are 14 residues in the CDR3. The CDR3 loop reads CASSLEGGNTEAFF. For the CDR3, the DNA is TGTGCCAGCAGTTTAGAGGGGGGGAACACTGAAGCTTTCTTT.

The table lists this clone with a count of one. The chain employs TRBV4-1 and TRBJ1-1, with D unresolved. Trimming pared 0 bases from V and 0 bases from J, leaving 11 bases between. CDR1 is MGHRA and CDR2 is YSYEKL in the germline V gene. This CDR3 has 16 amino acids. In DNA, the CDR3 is TGCGCCAGCAGCCAAGAAGGCGCAGCACTGAACACTGAAGCTTTCTTT. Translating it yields CASSQEGAALNTEAFF.

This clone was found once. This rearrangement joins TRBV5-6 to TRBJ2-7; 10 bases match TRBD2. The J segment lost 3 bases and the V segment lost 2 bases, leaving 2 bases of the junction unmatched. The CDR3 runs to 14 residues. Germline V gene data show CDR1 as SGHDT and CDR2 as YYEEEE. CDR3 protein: CASSFLAGDYEQYF. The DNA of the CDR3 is TGTGCCAGCAGCTTTCTAGCGGGAGACTACGAGCAGTACTTC.

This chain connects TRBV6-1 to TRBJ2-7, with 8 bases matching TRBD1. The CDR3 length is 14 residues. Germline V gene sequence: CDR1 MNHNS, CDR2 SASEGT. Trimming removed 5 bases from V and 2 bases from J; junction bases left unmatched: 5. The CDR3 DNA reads TGTGCCAGCAGTCCGACAGGGGAAACCTACGAGCAGTACTTC. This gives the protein CASSPTGETYEQYF.

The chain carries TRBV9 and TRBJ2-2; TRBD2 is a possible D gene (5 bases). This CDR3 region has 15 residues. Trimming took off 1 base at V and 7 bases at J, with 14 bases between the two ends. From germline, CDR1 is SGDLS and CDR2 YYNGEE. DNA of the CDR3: TGTGCCAGCAGCGTAAAACTAGTCGGGGACGGGGAGCTGTTTTTT. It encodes CASSVKLVGDGELFF.

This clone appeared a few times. The CDR3: CASSDLAGQGTIYF. In nucleotides, the CDR3 is TGTGCCAGCAGTGACTTGGCAGGTCAAGGGACCATATATTTT. This chain joins TRBV6-4 and TRBJ1-3; D gene ambiguous. Germline assignment: CDR1 MRHNA and CDR2 SNTAGT. The CDR3 is made up of 14 amino acids. V dropped 1 base and J dropped 10 bases, with 14 bases sitting between them.

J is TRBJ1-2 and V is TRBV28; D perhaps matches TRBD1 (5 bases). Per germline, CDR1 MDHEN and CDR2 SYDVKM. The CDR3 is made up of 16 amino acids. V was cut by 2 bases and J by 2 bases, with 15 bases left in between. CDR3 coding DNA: TGTGCCAGCAGTTTAGGGGGAGGGAAGGGGAACTATGGCTACACCTTC. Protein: CASSLGGGKGNYGYTF.

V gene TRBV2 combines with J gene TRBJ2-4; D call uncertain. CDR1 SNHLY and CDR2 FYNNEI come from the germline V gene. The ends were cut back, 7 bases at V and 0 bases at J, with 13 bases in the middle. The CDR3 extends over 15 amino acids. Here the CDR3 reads CASTHSDGAKNIQYF. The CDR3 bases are TGTGCCAGCACCCACTCGGACGGAGCCAAAAACATTCAGTACTTC.

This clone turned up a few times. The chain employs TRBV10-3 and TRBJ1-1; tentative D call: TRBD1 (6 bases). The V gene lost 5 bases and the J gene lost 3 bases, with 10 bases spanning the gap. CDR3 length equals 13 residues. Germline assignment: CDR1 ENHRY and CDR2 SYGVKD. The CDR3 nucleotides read TGTGCCATCAGTTTACAGGGCGACACTGAAGCTTTCTTT. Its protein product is CAISLQGDTEAFF.

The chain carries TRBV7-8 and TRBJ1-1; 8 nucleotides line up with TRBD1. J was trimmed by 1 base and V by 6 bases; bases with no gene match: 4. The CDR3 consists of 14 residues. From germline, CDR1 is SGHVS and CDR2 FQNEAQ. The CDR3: CASRTGTGNTEAFF. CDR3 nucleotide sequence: TGTGCCAGCAGAACCGGGACAGGGAACACTGAAGCTTTCTTT.

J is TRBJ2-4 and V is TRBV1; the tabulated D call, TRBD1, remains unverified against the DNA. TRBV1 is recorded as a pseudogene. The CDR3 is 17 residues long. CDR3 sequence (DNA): TGCACCAGCAGCCAATTGGGACAGGCGAGGGGCAAAAACATTCAGTACTTC. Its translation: CTSSQLGQARGKNIQYF.

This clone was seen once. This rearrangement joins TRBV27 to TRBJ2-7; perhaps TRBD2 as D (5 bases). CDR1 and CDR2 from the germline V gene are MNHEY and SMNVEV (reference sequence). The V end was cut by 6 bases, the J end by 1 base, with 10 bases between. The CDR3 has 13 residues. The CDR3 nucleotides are TGTGCCAGCAGAGGGAGTGGATCCTACGAGCAGTACTTC. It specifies CASRGSGSYEQYF.

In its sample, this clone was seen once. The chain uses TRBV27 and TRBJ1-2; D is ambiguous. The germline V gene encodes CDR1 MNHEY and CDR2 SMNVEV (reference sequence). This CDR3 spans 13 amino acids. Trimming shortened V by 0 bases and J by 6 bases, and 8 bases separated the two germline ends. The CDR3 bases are TGTGCCAGCAGTTTATCGTACAGCCATGGCTACACCTTC. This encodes CASSLSYSHGYTF.

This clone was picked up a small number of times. CDR3 nucleotide sequence: TGTGCCAGCAGCGGGGACAGGCCAACGAGGGGACCCTACGAGCAGTACTTC. It codes for CASSGDRPTRGPYEQYF. This chain joins TRBV21-1 and TRBJ2-7; the table names TRBD1, a call not compared with the DNA. TRBV21-1 counts as a pseudogene. This CDR3 region has 17 residues.

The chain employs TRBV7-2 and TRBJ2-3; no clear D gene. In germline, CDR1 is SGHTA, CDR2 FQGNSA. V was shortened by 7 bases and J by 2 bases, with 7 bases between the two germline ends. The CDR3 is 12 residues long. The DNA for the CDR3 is TGTGCCAGCAACCTTAACACAGATACGCAGTATTTT. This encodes CASNLNTDTQYF.

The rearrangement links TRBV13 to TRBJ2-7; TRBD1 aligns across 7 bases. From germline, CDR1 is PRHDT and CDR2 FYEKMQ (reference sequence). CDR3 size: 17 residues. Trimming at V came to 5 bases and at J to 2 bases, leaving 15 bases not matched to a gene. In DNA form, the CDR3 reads TGTGCCAGCAGCGGCTGGAACCGGGACAGACCGACCTACGAGCAGTACTTC. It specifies CASSGWNRDRPTYEQYF.

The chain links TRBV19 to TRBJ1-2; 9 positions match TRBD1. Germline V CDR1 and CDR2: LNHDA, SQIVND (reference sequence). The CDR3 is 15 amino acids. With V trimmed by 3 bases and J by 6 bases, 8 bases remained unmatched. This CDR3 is CASSIGGTGSNGYTF. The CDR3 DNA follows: TGTGCCAGTAGTATTGGTGGGACAGGGTCAAATGGCTACACCTTC.